The source of this T cell receptor beta chain is a study of T cell responses to AZD1222 COVID-19 vaccine. The study's findings and limits: Across the whole spike, CD4 TCRs peaked at regions 160-218 and 743-854. The breadth and depth of Spike-specific TCRs increased once two AZD1222 doses had been given. No repertoire was sampled before or during the peak T cell response, only after it.

CDR3 length: 13 residues. The germline V gene encodes CDR1 SGHDN and CDR2 FVKESK. Trimming shortened V by 4 bases and J by 0 bases, and 4 bases separated the two germline ends. This table comes from immunoSEQ multiplex PCR, and its TCRdb copy is limited to in-frame clones, with some not included. The sample holds 80,000 to 100,000 clones, around 92% seen once. In regard to this clone: As yet, its antigen is unknown.

Sequencing was performed on peripheral blood, taken on day 0 of MenACWY control vaccination. This clonotype was sampled from an adult in good health. This chain links TRBV14 with TRBJ1-3; D is undetermined. The CDR3 bases are TGTGCCAGCAGCCGGGGCTCTGGAAACACCATATATTTT. Translated, it gives CASSRGSGNTIYF.